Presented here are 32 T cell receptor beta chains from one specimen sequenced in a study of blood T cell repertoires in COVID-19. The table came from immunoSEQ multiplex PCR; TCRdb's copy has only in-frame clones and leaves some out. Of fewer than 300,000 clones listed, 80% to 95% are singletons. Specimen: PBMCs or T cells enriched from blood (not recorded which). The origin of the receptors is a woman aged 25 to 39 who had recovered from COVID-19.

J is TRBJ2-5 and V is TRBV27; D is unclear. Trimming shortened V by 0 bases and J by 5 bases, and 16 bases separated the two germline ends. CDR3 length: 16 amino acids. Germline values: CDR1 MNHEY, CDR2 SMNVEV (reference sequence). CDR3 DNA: TGTGCCAGCAGTTTATCCCCGACAAAGGCTCGGGAGACCCAGTACTTC. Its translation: CASSLSPTKARETQYF.

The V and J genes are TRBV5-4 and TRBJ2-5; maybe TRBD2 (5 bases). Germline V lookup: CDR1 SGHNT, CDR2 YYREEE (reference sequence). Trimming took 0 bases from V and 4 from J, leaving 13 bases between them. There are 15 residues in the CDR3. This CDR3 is CASSLGLTQGETQYF. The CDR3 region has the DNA TGTGCCAGCAGCTTGGGACTAACCCAAGGAGAGACCCAGTACTTC.

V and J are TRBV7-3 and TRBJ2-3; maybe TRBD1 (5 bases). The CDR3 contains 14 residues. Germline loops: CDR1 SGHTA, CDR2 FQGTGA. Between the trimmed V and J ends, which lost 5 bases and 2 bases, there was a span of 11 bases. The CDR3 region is CASSLRQYTDTQYF. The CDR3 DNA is TGTGCCAGCAGCCTCAGACAGTACACAGATACGCAGTATTTT.

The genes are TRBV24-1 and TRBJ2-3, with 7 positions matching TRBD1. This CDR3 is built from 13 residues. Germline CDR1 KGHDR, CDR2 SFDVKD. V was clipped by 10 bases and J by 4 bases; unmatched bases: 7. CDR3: CATTSGTADTQYF. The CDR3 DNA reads TGTGCCACTACCTCCGGGACAGCAGATACGCAGTATTTT.

This chain's CDR3 is CASSLSTGTSGRRGEQFF. The CDR3 DNA sequence: TGTGCCAGCAGCTTGAGTACCGGGACTAGCGGGAGGAGGGGTGAGCAGTTCTTC. The chain joins TRBV5-6 to TRBJ2-1; TRBD2 matches at 15 bases. The J segment lost 9 bases and the V segment lost 1 base, leaving 11 bases of the junction unmatched. The CDR3 extends over 18 amino acids. The germline gives CDR1 SGHDT, CDR2 YYEEEE.

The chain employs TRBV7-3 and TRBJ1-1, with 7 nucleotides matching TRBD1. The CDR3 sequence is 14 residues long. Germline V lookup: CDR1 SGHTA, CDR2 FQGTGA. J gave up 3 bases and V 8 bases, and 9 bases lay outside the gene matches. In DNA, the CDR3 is TGTGCCAGCGCTAGACAGGGCGGGGACACTGAAGCTTTCTTT. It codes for CASARQGGDTEAFF.

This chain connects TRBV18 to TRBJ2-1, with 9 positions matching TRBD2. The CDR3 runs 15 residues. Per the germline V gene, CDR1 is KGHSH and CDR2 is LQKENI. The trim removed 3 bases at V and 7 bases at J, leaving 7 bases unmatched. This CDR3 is CASSPRGLATNEQFF. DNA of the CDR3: TGTGCCAGCTCACCTCGGGGACTAGCTACAAATGAGCAGTTCTTC.

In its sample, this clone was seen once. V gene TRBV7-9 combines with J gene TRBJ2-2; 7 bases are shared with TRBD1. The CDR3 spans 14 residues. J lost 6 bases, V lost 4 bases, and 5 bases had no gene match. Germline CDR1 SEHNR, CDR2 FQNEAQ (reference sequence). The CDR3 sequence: CASSSDRAPGELFF. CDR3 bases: TGTGCCAGCAGCTCCGACAGGGCCCCCGGGGAGCTGTTTTTT.

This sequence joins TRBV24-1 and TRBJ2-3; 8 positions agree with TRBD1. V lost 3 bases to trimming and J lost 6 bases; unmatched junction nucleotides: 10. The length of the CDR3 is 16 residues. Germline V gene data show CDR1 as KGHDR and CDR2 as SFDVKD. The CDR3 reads CATSDPTRGRADTQYF. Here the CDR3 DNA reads TGTGCCACCAGTGATCCGACCAGGGGGCGCGCGGATACGCAGTATTTT.

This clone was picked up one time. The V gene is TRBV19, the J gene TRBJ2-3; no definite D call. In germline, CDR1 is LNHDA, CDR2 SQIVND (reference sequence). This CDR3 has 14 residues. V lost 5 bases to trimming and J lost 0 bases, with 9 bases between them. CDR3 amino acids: CASSPTYSTDTQYF. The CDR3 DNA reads TGTGCCAGTAGTCCCACTTACAGCACAGATACGCAGTATTTT.

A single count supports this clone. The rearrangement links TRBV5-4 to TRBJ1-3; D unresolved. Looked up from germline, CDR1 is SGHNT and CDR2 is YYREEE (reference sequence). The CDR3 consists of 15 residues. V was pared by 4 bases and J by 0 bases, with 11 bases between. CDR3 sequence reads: CASSHAKSSGNTIYF. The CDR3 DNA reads TGTGCCAGCAGCCACGCGAAAAGCTCTGGAAACACCATATATTTT.

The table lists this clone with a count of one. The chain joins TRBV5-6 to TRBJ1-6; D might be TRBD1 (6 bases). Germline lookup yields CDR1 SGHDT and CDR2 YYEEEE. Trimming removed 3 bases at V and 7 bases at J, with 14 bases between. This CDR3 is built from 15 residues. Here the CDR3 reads CASSSAGGKNSPLHF. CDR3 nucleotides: TGTGCCAGCAGCTCTGCTGGGGGCAAGAATTCACCCCTCCACTTT.

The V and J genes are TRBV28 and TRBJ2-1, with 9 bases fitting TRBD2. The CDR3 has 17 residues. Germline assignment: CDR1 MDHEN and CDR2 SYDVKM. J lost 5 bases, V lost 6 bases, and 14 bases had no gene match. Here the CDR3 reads CASSPALAGEYDNEQFF. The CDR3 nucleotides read TGTGCCAGCAGCCCCGCCTTAGCGGGAGAGTACGACAATGAGCAGTTCTTC.

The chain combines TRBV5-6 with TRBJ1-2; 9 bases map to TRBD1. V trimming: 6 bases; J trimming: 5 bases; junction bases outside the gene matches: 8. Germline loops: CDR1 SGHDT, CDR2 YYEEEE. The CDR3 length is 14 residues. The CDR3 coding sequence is TGTGCCAGCACTCCGACAGGGGGTTGGTATGGCTACACCTTC. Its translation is CASTPTGGWYGYTF.

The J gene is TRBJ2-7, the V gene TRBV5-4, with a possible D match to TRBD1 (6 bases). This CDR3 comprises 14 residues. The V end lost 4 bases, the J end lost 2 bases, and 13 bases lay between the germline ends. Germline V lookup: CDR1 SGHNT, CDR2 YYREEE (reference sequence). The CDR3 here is CASSIRGPTYEQYF. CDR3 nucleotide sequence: TGTGCCAGCAGCATCAGGGGACCCACCTACGAGCAGTACTTC.

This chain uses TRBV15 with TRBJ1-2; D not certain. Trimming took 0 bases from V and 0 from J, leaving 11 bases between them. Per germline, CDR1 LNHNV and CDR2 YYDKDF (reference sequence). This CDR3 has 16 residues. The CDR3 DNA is TGTGCCACCAGCAGAGAATTGTGGGCTTCTAACTATGGCTACACCTTC. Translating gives CATSRELWASNYGYTF. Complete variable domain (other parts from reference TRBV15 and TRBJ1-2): DAMVIQNPRYQVTQFGKPVTLSCSQTLNHNVMYWYQQKSSQAPKLLFHYYDKDFNNEADTPDNFQSRRPNTSFCFLDIRSPGLGDTAMYLCATSRELWASNYGYTFGSGTRLTVV.

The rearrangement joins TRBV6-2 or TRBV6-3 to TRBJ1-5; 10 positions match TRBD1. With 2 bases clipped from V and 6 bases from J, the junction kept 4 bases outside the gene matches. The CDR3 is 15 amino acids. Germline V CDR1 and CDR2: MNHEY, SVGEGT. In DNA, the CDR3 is TGTGCCAGCAGTTACGTCGACAGGGGGCTTCAGCCCCAGCATTTT. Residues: CASSYVDRGLQPQHF.

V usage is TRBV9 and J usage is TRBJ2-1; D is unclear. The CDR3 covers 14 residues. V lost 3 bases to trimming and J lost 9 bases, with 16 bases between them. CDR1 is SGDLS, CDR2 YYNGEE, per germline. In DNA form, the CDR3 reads TGTGCCAGCAGCGCCCAAATTAACCGAGGTGAGCAGTTCTTC. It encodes CASSAQINRGEQFF.

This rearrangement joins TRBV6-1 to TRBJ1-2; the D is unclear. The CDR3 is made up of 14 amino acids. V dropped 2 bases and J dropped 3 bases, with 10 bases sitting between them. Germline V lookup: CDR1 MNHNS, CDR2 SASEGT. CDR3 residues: CASSERGGHYGYTF. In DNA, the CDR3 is TGTGCCAGCAGTGAACGAGGAGGACACTATGGCTACACCTTC.

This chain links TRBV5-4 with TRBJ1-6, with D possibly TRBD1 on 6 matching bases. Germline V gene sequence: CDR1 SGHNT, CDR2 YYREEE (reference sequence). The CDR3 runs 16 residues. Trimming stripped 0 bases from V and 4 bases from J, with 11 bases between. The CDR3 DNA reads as TGTGCCAGCAGCTTGGATCCAGGGGATTATAATTCACCCCTCCACTTT. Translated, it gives CASSLDPGDYNSPLHF.

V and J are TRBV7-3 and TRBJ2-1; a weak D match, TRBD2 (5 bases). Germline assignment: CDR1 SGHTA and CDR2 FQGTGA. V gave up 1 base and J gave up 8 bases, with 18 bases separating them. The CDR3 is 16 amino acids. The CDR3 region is CASSLIGGSRVDEQFF. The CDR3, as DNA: TGTGCCAGCAGCTTAATTGGCGGGTCCAGAGTCGATGAGCAGTTCTTC.

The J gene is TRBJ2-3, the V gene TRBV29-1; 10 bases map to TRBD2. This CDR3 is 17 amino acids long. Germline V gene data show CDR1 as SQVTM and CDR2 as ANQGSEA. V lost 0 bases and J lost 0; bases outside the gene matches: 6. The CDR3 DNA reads TGCAGCGTTGAAGATCAACGGACTAGCGGTAGCACAGATACGCAGTATTTT. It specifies CSVEDQRTSGSTDTQYF.

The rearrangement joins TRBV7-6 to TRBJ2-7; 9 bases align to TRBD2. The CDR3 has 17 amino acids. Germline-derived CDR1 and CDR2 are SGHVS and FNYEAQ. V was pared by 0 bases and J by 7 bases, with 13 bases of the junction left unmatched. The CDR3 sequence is CASSLAVPSGALGEQYF. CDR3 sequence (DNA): TGTGCCAGCAGCTTAGCAGTTCCTAGCGGGGCCCTGGGAGAGCAGTACTTC.

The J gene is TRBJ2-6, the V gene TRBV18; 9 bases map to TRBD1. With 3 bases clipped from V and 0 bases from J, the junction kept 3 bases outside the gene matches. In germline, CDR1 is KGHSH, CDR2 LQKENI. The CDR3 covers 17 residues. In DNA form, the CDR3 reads TGTGCCAGCTCACCCGGGACAGGGACCTCTGGGGCCAACGTCCTGACTTTC. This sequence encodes CASSPGTGTSGANVLTF.

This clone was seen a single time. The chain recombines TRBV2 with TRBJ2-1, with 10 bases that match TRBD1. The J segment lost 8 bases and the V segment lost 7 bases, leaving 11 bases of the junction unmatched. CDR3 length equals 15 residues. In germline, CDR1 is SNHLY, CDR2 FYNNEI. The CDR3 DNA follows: TGTGCCAGCATCACTCCGGGACAGGGGTCCCATGAGCAGTTCTTC. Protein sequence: CASITPGQGSHEQFF.

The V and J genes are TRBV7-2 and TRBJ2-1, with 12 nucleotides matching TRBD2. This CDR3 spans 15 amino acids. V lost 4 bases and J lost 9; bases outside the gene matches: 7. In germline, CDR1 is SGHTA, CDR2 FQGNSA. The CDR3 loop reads CASSSASGRVGEQFF. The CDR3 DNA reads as TGTGCCAGCAGCTCCGCTAGCGGGAGGGTCGGTGAGCAGTTCTTC. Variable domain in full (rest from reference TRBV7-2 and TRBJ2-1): GAGVSQSPSNKVTEKGKDVELRCDPISGHTALYWYRQSLGQGLEFLIYFQGNSAPDKSGLPSDRFSAERTGGSVSTLTIQRTQQEDSAVYLCASSSASGRVGEQFFGPGTRLTVL.

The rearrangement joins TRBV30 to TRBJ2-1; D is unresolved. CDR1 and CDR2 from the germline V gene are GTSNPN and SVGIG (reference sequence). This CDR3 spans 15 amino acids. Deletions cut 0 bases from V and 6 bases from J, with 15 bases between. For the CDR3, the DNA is TGTGCCTGGAGTGTGCCCCTAATTGCTAGCAATGAGCAGTTCTTC. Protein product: CAWSVPLIASNEQFF. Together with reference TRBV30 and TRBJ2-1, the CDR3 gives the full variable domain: SQTIHQWPATLVQPVGSPLSLECTVEGTSNPNLYWYRQAAGRGLQLLFYSVGIGQISSEVPQNLSASRPQDRQFILSSKKLLLSDSGFYLCAWSVPLIASNEQFFGPGTRLTVL.

This CDR3 is CASSPGGAYSPLHF. DNA of the CDR3: TGTGCCAGCAGCCCCGGGGGGGCCTACTCACCCCTCCACTTT. The rearrangement joins TRBV7-6 to TRBJ1-6; maybe TRBD1 (6 bases). Germline CDR1 and CDR2: SGHVS and FNYEAQ. The CDR3 is 14 residues long. V was pared by 5 bases and J by 10 bases, with 15 bases between.

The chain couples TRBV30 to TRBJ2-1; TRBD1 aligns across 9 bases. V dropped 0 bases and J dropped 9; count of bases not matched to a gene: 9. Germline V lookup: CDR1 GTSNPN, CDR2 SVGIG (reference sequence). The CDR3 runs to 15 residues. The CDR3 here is CAWSVLGQGLLEQFF. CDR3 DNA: TGTGCCTGGAGTGTACTAGGACAGGGGTTACTTGAGCAGTTCTTC.

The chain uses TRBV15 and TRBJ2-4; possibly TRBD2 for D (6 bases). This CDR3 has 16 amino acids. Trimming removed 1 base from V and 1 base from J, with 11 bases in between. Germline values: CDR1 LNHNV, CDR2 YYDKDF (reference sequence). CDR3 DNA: TGTGCCACCAGCAGAGTGCAGCGGGCGGCCAAAAACATTCAGTACTTC. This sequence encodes CATSRVQRAAKNIQYF.

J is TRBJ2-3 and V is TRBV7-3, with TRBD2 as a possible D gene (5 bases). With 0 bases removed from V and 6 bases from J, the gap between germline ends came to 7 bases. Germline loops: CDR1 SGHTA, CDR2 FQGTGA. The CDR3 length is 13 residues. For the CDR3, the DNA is TGTGCCAGCAGCTTAACTAGCGAGGATACGCAGTATTTT. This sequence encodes CASSLTSEDTQYF.

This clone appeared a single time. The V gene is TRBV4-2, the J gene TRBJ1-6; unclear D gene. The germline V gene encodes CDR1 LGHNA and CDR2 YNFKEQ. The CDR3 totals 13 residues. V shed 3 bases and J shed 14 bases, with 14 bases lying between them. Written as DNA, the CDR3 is TGTGCCAGCAGCCAGGGCGGGCTTGGGACCCTCCACTTT. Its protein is CASSQGGLGTLHF.